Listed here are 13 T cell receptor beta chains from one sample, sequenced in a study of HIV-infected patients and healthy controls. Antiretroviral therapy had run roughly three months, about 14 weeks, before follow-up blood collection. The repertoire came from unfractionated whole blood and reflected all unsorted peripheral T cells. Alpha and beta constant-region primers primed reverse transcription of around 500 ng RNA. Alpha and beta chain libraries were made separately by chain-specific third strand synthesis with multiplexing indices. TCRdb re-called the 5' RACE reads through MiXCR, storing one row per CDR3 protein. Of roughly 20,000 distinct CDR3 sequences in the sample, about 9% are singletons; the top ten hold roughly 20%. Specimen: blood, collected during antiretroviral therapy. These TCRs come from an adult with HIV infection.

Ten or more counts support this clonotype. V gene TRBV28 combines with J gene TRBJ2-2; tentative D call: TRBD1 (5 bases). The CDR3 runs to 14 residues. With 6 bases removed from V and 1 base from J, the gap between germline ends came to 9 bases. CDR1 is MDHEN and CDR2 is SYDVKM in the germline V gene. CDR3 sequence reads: CASRSTVNTGELFF. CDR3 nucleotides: TGTGCCAGCAGGTCGACAGTGAACACCGGGGAGCTGTTTTTT. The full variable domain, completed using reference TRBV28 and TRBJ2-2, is DVKVTQSSRYLVKRTGEKVFLECVQDMDHENMFWYRQDPGLGLRLIYFSYDVKMKEKGDIPEGYSVSREKKERFSLILESASTNQTSMYLCASRSTVNTGELFFGEGSRLTVL.

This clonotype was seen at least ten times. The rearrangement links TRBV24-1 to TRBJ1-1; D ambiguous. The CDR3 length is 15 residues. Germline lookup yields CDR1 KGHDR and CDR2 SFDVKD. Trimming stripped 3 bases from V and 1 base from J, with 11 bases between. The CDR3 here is CATSDPSTGNTEAFF. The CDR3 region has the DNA TGTGCCACCAGTGATCCGAGTACGGGGAACACTGAAGCTTTCTTT.

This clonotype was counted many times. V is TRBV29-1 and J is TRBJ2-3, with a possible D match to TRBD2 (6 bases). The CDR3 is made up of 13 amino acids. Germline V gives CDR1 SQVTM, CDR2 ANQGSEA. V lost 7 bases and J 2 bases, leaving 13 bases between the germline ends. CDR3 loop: CSGEAGSTDTQYF. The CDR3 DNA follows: TGCAGCGGGGAGGCGGGGTCCACAGATACGCAGTATTTT.

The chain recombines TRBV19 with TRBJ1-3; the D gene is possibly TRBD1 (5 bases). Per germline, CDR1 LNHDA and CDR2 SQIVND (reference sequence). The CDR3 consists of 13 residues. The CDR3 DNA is TGTGCGTTACAGGTCTGGCGTGGAAACACCATATATTTT. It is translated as CALQVWRGNTIYF. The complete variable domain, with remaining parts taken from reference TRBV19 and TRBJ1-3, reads DGGITQSPKYLFRKEGQNVTLSCEQNLNHDAMYWYRQDPGQGLRLIYYSQIVNDFQKGDIAEGYSVSREKKESFPLTVTSAQKNPTAFYLCALQVWRGNTIYFGEGSWLTVV.

The CDR3, as DNA: TGTGCCAGCAGTTTTGACCAACGCCCAGATACGCAGTATTTT. It translates to CASSFDQRPDTQYF. The chain couples TRBV9 to TRBJ2-3; D ambiguous. V was clipped by 5 bases and J by 4 bases, with 14 bases between them. CDR1 SGDLS and CDR2 YYNGEE come from the germline V gene. The CDR3 consists of 14 residues.

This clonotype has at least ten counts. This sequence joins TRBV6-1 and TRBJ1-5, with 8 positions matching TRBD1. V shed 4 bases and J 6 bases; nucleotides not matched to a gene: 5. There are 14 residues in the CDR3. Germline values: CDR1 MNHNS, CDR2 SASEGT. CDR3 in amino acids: CASSGDRIGQPQHF. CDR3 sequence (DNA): TGTGCCAGCAGTGGGGACAGGATTGGTCAGCCCCAGCATTTT.

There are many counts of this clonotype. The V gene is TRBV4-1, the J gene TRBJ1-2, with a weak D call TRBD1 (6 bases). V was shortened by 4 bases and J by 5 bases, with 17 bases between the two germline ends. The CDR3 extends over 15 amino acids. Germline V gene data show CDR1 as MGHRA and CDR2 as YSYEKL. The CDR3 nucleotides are TGCGCCAGCAGCCGAGCAGGGGACTCCTATTATGGCTACACCTTC. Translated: CASSRAGDSYYGYTF.

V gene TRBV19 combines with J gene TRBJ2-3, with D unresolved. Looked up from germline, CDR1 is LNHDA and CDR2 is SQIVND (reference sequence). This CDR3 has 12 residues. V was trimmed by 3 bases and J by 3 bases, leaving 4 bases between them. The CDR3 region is CASSIDTDTQYF. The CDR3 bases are TGTGCCAGTAGTATTGATACAGATACGCAGTATTTT.

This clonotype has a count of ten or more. The CDR3 sequence: CASSYSRYNEQFF. The CDR3 DNA sequence: TGTGCCAGCAGTTACTCACGTTACAATGAGCAGTTCTTC. The chain couples TRBV6-5 to TRBJ2-1, with D unresolved. Germline V gene lookup returns CDR1 MNHEY and CDR2 SVGAGI. The CDR3 consists of 13 residues. V lost 0 bases, J lost 4 bases, and 4 bases lay in between.

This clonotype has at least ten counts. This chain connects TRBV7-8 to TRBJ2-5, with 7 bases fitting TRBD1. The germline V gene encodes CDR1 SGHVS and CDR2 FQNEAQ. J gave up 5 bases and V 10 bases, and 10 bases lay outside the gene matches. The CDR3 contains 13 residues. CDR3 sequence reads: CATSTGRWETQYF. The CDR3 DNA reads TGTGCCACCTCGACAGGGCGATGGGAGACCCAGTACTTC.

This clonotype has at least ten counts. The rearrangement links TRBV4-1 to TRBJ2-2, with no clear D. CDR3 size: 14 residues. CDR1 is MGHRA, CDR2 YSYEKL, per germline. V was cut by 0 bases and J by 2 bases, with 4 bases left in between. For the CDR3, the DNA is TGCGCCAGCAGCCAAGACTCCAACACCGGGGAGCTGTTTTTT. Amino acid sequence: CASSQDSNTGELFF.

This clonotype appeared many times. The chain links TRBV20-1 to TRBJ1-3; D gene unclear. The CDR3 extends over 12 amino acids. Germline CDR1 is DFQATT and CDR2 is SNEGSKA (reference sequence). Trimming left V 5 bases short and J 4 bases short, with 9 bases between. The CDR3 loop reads CSALHAGNTIYF. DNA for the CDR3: TGCAGTGCTCTCCATGCGGGAAACACCATATATTTT.

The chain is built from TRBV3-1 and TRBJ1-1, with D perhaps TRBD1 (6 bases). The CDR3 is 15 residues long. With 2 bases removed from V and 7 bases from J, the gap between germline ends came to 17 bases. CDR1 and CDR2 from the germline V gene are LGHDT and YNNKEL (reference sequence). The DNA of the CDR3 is TGTGCCAGCAGCCAACTCCAGGGGATGGGCGGTGAAGCTTTCTTT. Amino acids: CASSQLQGMGGEAFF.